Included here is one TCR beta chain sequence, with context. These data belong to a study of blood T cell repertoires in COVID-19. At the level of the study: Spain, Italy and the United States supplied samples that represented acute and convalescent COVID-19. Sources were T cells, B-cell-depleted T cells, or PBMCs; the material itself was cDNA or gDNA.

Authors' analysis steps: Amplification with reference gene primers provided the estimates of nucleated cell counts. Using immunoSEQ multiplex PCR, the repertoire was profiled, and TCRdb retains in-frame clones only, with some absent. The DNA gave D and trimming, while V, J and clone size come from that table. The table includes approximately 250,000 clones, over 75% detected once. Those enrolled in Seattle joined during active infection and were followed longitudinally afterward. The clonotype originates from a man aged 45 to 65 with COVID-19, enrolled during active disease. Sequenced sample: peripheral blood.

The CDR3, as DNA: TGTGCCAGCAGTGAAGCGAGATTCGCTGAAGCTTTCTTT. This gives the protein CASSEARFAEAFF. The V and J genes are TRBV6-1 and TRBJ1-1; no definite D call. Germline CDR1 and CDR2: MNHNS and SASEGT. Trimming removed 0 bases at V and 6 bases at J, with 8 bases between. The CDR3 contains 13 residues.